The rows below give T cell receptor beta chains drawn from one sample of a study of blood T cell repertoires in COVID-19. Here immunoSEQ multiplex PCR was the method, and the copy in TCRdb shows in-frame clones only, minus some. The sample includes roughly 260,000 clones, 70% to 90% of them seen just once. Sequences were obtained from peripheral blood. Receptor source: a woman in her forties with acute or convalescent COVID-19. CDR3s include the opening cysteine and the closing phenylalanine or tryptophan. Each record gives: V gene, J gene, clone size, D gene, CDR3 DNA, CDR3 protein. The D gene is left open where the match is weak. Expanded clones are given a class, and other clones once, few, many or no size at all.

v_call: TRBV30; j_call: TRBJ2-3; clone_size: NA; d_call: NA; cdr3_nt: TGTGCCTGCGATCGAGAGGGCACAGATACGCAGTATTTT; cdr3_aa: CACDREGTDTQYF
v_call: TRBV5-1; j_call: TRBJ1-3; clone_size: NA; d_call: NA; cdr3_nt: TGCGCCAGCAGCGCCACGGTGAACTCTGGAAACACCATATATTTT; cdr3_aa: CASSATVNSGNTIYF
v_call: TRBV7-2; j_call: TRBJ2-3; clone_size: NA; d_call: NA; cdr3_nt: TGTGCCAGCAGCACCGGGACTCAGGATACGCAGTATTTT; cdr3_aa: CASSTGTQDTQYF
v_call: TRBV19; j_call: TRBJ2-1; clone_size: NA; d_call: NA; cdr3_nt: TGTGCCACCCGGATCGGGGGATACAATGAGCAGTTCTTC; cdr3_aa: CATRIGGYNEQFF
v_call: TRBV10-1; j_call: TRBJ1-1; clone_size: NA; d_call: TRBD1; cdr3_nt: TGCGCCAGCAGAGAAGGACAGGAGAACACTGAAGCTTTCTTT; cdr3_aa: CASREGQENTEAFF
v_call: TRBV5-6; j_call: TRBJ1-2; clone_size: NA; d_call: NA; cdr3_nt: TGTGCCAGCAGCTTGGAGTTCAGGGGTGATGGCTACACCTTC; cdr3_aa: CASSLEFRGDGYTF
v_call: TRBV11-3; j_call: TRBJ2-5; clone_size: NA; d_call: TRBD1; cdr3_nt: TGTGCCAGCAGCTTAAGGGGACAGGGAGGGGAGACCCAGTACTTC; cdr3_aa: CASSLRGQGGETQYF
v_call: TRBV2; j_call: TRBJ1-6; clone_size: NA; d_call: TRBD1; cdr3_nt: TGTGCCAGCCGTCGGGACAGGGGGAATTCACCCCTCCACTTT; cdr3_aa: CASRRDRGNSPLHF
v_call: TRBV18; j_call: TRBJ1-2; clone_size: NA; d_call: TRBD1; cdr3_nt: TGTGCCAGCTCACGCGGGACAGGGCCTTTCTTC; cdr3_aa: CASSRGTGPFF
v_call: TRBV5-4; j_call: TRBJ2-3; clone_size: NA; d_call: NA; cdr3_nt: TGTGCCAGTGCTGACGGGAACCCTAGCACAGATACGCAGTATTTT; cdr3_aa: CASADGNPSTDTQYF
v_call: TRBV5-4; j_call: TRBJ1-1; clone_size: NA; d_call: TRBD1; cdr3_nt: TGTGCCAGCAGCTTAGACAGGGATCGGGGGGAAGCTTTCTTT; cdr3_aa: CASSLDRDRGEAFF
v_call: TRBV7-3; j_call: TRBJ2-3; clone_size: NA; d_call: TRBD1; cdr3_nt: TGTGCCAGCAGCAGGACAGGGATCGGCACAGATACGCAGTATTTT; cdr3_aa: CASSRTGIGTDTQYF
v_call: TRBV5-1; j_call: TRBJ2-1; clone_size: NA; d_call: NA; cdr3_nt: TGCGCCAGCAGCCTGTGGGGCTATGAGCAGTTCTTC; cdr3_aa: CASSLWGYEQFF
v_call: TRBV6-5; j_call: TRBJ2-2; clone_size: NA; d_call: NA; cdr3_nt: TGTGCCAGCAGTTCGTCCAGGGCGAACACCGGGGAGCTGTTTTTT; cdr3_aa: CASSSSRANTGELFF
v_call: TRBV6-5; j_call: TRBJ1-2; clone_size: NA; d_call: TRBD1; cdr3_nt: TGTGCCAGCAGTCTTACAGGGGACGGCTACACCTTC; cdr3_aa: CASSLTGDGYTF
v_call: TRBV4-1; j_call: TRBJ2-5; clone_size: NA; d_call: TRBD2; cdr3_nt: TGCGCCAGCAGCCGCGGGGGCCAAGAGACCCAGTACTTC; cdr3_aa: CASSRGGQETQYF
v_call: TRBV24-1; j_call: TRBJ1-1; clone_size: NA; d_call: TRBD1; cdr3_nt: TGTGCCACCAGCACGGGACAGGGGACGGCCGCTTTCTTT; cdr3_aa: CATSTGQGTAAFF
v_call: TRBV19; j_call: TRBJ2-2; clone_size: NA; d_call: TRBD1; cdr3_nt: TGTGCCAGTAGTATGGGGAGACAGGGTCGTACCGGGGAGCTGTTTTTT; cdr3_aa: CASSMGRQGRTGELFF
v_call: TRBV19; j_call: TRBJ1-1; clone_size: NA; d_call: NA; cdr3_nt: TGTGCCAGTAGAAAGGACAGGAACACTGAAGCTTTCTTT; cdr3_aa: CASRKDRNTEAFF
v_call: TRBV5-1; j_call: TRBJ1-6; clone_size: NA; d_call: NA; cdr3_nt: TGCGCCAGCAGCTTTGGAGCAGGGGTCTCCTATAATTCACCCCTCCACTTT; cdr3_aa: CASSFGAGVSYNSPLHF
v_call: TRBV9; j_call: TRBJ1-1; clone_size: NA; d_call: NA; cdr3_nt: TGTGCCAGCATCGGGGACACTGAAGCTTTCTTT; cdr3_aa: CASIGDTEAFF
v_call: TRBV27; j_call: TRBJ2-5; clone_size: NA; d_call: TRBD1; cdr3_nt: TGTGCCAGCAGACACCTGGGACAGGGACAGGAGACCCAGTACTTC; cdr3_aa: CASRHLGQGQETQYF
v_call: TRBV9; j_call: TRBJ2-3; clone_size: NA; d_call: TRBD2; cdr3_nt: TGTGCCAGCAGCGTAGCGCGGGGGGGCACAGATACGCAGTATTTT; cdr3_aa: CASSVARGGTDTQYF
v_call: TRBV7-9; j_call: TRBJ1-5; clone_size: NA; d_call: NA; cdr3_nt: TGTGCCAGCAGCTCCACTTCAGGGGCCCAGCATTTT; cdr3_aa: CASSSTSGAQHF
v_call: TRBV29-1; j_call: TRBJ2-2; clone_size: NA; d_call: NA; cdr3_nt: TGCAGCGTTGAAAAAGGGAGCGGGGAGCTGTTTTTT; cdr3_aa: CSVEKGSGELFF
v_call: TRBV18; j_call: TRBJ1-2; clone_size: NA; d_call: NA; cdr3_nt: TGTGCCAGCTCACCACCCGTTGACTATGGCTACACCTTC; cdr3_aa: CASSPPVDYGYTF
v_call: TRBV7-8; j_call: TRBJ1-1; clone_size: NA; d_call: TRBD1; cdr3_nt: TGTGCCAGCAGCCCCCGGGACAGCCTTATGAACACTGAAGCTTTCTTT; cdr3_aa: CASSPRDSLMNTEAFF
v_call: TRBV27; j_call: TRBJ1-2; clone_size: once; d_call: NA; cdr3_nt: TGTGCCAGCAGGGCAGGGAACTATGGCTACACCTTC; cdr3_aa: CASRAGNYGYTF
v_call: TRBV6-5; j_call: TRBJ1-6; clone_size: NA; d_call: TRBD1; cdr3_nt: TGTGCCAGCAGACCGGGACAGTTAAATTCACCCCTCCACTTT; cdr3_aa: CASRPGQLNSPLHF
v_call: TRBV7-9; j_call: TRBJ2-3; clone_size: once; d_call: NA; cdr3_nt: TGTGCCAGCAGTCAACCCCAGGATACGCAGTATTTT; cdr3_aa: CASSQPQDTQYF